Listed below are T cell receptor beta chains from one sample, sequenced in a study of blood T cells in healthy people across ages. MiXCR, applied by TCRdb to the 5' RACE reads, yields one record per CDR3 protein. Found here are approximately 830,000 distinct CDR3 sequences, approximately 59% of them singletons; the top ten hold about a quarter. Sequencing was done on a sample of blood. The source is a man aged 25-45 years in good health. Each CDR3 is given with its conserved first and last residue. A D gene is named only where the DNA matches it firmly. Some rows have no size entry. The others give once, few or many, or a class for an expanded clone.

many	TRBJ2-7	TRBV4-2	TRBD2	CASSHSRGAVDEQYF	TGTGCCAGCAGCCATTCGCGGGGGGCTGTCGACGAGCAGTACTTC
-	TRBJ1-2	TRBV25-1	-	CASSGINYGYTF	TGTGCCAGCAGTGGGATTAACTATGGCTACACCTTC
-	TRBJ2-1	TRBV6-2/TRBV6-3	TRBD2	CASTGTRLYEQFF	TGTGCCAGCACCGGGACTAGGCTTTATGAGCAGTTCTTC
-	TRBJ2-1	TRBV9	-	CASSARLGNEQFF	TGTGCCAGCAGCGCCCGACTAGGCAATGAGCAGTTCTTC
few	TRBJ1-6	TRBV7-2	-	CASSMIGLGGQGSPLHF	TGTGCCAGCAGCATGATCGGTCTCGGGGGTCAGGGTTCACCCCTCCACTTT
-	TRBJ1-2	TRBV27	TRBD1	CASRGDSLLGGYTF	TGTGCCAGCAGGGGGGACAGTCTCCTAGGTGGCTACACCTTC
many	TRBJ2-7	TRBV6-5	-	CASSYGSNYEQYF	TGTGCCAGCAGTTACGGCAGCAACTACGAGCAGTACTTC
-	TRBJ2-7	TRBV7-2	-	CASTLFRDRSYEQYF	TGTGCCAGCACTTTATTCCGGGACCGCTCCTACGAGCAGTACTTC
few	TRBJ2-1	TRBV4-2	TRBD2	CASSRNSGLAGGVDEQFF	TGTGCCAGCAGCCGAAACTCGGGACTAGCGGGGGGTGTGGATGAGCAGTTCTTC
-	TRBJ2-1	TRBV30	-	CACQWGISYNEQFF	TGTGCCTGCCAGTGGGGGATCTCCTACAATGAGCAGTTCTTC
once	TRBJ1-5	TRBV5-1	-	CASSPKGPKPQHF	TGCGCCAGCAGCCCTAAGGGCCCGAAGCCCCAGCATTTT
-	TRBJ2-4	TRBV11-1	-	CASSVIAKNIQYF	TGTGCCAGCAGCGTTATAGCCAAAAACATTCAGTACTTC
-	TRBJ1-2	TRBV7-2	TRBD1	CASSLNGPGTGLDYTF	TGTGCCAGCAGCTTAAACGGACCCGGGACAGGGTTGGACTACACCTTC
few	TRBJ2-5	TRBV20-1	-	CSARSDRQDQETQYF	TGCAGTGCTAGGTCGGACAGACAAGACCAAGAGACCCAGTACTTC
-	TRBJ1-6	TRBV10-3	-	CAISESRTEDSPLHF	TGTGCCATCAGTGAGTCGAGGACAGAGGATTCACCCCTCCACTTT
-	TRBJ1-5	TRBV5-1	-	CASRPGHLSNQPQHF	TGCGCCAGCAGACCGGGACACCTTAGCAATCAGCCCCAGCATTTT
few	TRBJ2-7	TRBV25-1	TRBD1	CASSPRTGVSNEQYF	TGTGCCAGCAGCCCACGGACAGGGGTCTCGAACGAGCAGTACTTC
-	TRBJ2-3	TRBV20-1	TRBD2	CSARGSGGEKRDTQYF	TGCAGTGCTAGAGGGAGCGGGGGTGAAAAACGAGATACGCAGTATTTT
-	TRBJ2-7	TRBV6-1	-	CASSPGPFSQPYEQYF	TGTGCCAGCAGCCCGGGCCCCTTTTCACAGCCCTACGAGCAGTACTTC
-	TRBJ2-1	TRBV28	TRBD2	CASSTVAGVPYNEQFF	TGTGCCAGCAGTACCGTAGCGGGGGTGCCCTACAATGAGCAGTTCTTC
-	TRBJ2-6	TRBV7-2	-	CASSLDHSDSGANVLTF	TGTGCCAGCAGCTTAGACCACTCGGACTCTGGGGCCAACGTCCTGACTTTC
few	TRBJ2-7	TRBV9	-	CASSGGYSSSYEQYF	TGTGCCAGCAGCGGAGGGTATTCAAGCTCCTACGAGCAGTACTTC
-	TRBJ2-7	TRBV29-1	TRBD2	CSVAAGASYEQYF	TGCAGCGTTGCGGCGGGAGCTTCCTACGAGCAGTACTTC